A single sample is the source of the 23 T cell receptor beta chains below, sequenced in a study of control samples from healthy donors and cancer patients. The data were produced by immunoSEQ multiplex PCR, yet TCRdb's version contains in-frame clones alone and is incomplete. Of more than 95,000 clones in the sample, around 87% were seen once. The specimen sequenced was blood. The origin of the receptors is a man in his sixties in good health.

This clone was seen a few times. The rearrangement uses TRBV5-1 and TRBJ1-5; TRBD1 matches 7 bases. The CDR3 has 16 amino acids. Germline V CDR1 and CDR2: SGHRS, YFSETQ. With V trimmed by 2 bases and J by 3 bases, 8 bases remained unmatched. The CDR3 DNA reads TGCGCCAGCAGCTTAACGACAGGGCAGGACAATCAGCCCCAGCATTTT. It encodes CASSLTTGQDNQPQHF.

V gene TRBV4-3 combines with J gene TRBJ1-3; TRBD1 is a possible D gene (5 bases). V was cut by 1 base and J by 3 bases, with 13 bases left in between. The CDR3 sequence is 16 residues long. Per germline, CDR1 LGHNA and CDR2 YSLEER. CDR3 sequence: CASSQASGGFGNTIYF. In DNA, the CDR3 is TGCGCCAGCAGCCAAGCTTCGGGGGGATTTGGAAACACCATATATTTT.

This CDR3 reads CASSQDAGQAYGYTF. DNA of the CDR3: TGCGCCAGCAGCCAAGATGCGGGACAGGCCTATGGCTACACCTTC. V gene TRBV4-1 combines with J gene TRBJ1-2; 8 bases are a match to TRBD1. V shed 0 bases, J shed 4 bases, and the junction held 4 bases outside the gene matches. Per the germline V gene, CDR1 is MGHRA and CDR2 is YSYEKL. The CDR3 runs to 15 residues.

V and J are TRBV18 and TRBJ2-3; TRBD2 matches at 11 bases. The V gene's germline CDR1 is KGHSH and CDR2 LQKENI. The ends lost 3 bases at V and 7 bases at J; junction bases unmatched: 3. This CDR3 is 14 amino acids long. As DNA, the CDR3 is TGTGCCAGCTCACCGGGACTAGCGGTGAATACGCAGTATTTT. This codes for CASSPGLAVNTQYF.

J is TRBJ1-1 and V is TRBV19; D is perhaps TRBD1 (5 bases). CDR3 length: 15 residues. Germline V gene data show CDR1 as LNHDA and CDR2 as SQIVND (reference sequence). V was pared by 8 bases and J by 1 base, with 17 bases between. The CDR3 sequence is CASRTATQGNTEAFF. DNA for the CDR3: TGTGCCAGTCGCACCGCTACTCAGGGGAACACTGAAGCTTTCTTT.

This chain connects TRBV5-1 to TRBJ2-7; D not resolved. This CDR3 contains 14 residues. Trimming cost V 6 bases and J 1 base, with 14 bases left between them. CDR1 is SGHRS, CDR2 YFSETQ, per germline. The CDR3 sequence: CASTPGQTSYEQYF. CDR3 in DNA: TGCGCCAGCACCCCCGGGCAGACATCCTACGAGCAGTACTTC. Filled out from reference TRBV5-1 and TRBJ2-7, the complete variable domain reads KAGVTQTPRYLIKTRGQQVTLSCSPISGHRSVSWYQQTPGQGLQFLFEYFSETQRNKGNFPGRFSGRQFSNSRSEMNVSTLELGDSALYLCASTPGQTSYEQYFGPGTRLTVT.

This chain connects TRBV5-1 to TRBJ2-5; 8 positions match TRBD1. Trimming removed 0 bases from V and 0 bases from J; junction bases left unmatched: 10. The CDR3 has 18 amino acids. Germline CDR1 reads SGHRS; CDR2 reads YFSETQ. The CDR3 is CASSLAELDRENQETQYF. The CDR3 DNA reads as TGCGCCAGCAGCTTGGCCGAATTGGACAGGGAAAACCAAGAGACCCAGTACTTC.

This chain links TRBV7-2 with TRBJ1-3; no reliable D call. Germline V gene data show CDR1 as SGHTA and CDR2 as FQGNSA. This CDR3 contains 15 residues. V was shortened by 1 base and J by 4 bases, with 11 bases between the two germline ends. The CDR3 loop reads CASSLGPGRGNTIYF. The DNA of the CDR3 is TGTGCCAGCAGCTTAGGACCCGGTAGGGGAAACACCATATATTTT. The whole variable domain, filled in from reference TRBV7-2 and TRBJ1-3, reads GAGVSQSPSNKVTEKGKDVELRCDPISGHTALYWYRQSLGQGLEFLIYFQGNSAPDKSGLPSDRFSAERTGGSVSTLTIQRTQQEDSAVYLCASSLGPGRGNTIYFGEGSWLTVV.

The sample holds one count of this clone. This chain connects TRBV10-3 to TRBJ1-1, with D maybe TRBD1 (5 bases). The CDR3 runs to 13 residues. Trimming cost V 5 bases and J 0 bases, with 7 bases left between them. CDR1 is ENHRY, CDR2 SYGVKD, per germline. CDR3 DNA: TGTGCCATCAGTCGACAGATGAACACTGAAGCTTTCTTT. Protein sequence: CAISRQMNTEAFF.

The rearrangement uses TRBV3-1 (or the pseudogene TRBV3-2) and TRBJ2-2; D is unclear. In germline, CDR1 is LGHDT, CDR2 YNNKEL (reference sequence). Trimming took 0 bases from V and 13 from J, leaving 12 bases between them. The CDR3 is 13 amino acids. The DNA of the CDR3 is TGTGCCAGCAGCCAAGACCCCGCTAGGAGGCTGTTTTTT. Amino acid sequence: CASSQDPARRLFF.

The CDR3 bases are TGTGCCAGCAGTTTACCAAACCTACCCCTCCACTTT. Encoded protein: CASSLPNLPLHF. The V gene is TRBV28, the J gene TRBJ1-6; D gene uncertain. Germline V gene lookup returns CDR1 MDHEN and CDR2 SYDVKM. The CDR3 length is 12 residues. The V gene lost 2 bases and the J gene lost 12 bases, with 8 bases spanning the gap.

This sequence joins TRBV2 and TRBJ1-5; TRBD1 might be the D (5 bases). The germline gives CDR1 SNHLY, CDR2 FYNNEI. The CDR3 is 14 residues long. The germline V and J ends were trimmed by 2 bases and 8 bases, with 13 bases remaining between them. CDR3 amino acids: CASSESGSRKPQHF. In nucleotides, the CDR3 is TGTGCCAGCAGTGAATCAGGGTCCAGGAAGCCCCAGCATTTT.

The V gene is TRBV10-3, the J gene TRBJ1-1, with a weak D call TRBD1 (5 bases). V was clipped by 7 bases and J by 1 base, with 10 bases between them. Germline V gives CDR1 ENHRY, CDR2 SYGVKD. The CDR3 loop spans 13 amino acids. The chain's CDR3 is CAINFDRNTEAFF. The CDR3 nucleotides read TGTGCCATCAACTTTGACAGGAACACTGAAGCTTTCTTT.

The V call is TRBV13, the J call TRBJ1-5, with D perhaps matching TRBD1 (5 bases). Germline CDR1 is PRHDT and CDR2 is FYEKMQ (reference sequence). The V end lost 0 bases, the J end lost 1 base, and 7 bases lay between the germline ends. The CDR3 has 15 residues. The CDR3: CASSLGKGSNQPQHF. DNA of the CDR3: TGTGCCAGCAGCTTAGGTAAGGGGAGCAATCAGCCCCAGCATTTT.

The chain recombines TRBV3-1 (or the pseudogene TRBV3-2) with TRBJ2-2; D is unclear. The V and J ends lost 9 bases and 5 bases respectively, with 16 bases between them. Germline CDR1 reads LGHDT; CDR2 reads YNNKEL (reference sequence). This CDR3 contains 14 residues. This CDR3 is CASTYGPSTGELFF. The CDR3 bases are TGTGCCAGTACCTACGGCCCGAGTACCGGGGAGCTGTTTTTT.

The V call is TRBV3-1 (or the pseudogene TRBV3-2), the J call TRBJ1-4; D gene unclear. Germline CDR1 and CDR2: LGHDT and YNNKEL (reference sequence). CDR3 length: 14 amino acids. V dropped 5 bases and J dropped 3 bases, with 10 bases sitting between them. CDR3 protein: CASSFGGPNEKLFF. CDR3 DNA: TGTGCCAGCAGCTTCGGAGGGCCTAATGAAAAACTGTTTTTT.

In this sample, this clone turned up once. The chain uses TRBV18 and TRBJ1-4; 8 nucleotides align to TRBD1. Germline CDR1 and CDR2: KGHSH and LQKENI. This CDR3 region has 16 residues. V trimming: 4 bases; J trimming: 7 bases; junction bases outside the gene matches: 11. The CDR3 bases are TGTGCCAGCTCACAACAAACCAGGGGGCCGGGTGAAAAACTGTTTTTT. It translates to CASSQQTRGPGEKLFF. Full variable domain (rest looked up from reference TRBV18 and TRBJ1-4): NAGVMQNPRHLVRRRGQEARLRCSPMKGHSHVYWYRQLPEEGLKFMVYLQKENIIDESGMPKERFSAEFPKEGPSILRIQQVVRGDSAAYFCASSQQTRGPGEKLFFGSGTQLSVL.

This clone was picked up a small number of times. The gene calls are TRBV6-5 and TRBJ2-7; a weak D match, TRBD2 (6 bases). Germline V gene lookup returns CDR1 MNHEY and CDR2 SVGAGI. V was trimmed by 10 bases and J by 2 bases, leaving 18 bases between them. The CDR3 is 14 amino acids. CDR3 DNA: TGTGCCACCAAAACGGAGGGTCCCCCCTACGAGCAGTACTTC. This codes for CATKTEGPPYEQYF.

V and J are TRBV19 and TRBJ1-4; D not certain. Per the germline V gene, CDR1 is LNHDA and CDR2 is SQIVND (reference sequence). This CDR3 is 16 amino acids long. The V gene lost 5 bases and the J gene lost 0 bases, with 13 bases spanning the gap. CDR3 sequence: CASSDKASPTNEKLFF. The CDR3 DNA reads TGTGCCAGTAGTGATAAAGCCAGTCCAACTAATGAAAAACTGTTTTTT. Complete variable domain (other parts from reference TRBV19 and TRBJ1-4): DGGITQSPKYLFRKEGQNVTLSCEQNLNHDAMYWYRQDPGQGLRLIYYSQIVNDFQKGDIAEGYSVSREKKESFPLTVTSAQKNPTAFYLCASSDKASPTNEKLFFGSGTQLSVL.

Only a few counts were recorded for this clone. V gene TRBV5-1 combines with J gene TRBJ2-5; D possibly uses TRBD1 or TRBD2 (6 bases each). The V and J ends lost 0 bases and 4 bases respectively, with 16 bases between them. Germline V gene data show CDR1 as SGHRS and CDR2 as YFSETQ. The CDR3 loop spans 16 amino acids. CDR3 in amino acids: CASSLVGGAVVETQYF. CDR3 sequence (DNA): TGCGCCAGCAGCTTGGTGGGGGGCGCAGTAGTAGAGACCCAGTACTTC.

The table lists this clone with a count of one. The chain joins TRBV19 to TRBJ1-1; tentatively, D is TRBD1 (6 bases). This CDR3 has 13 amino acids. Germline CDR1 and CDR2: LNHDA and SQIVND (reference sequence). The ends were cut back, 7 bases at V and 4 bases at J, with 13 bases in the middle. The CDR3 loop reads CASMDRVSTEAFF. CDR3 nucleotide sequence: TGTGCCAGTATGGACAGAGTGAGCACTGAAGCTTTCTTT.

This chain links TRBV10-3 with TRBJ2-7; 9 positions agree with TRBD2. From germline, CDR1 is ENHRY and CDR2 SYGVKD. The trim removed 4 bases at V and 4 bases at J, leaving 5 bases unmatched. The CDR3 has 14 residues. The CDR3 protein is CAISASSGVYEQYF. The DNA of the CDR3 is TGTGCCATCAGTGCGTCTAGCGGGGTATACGAGCAGTACTTC.

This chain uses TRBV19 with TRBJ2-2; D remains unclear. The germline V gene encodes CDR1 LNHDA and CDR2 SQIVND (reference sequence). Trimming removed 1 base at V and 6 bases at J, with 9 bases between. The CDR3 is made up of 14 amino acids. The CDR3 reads CASSIGVFAGELFF. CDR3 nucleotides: TGTGCCAGTAGTATAGGGGTCTTCGCCGGGGAGCTGTTTTTT.